These 12 T cell receptor beta chains share one sample of origin, sequenced in a study of regulatory T cells in long-lasting Graves disease (dated by TCRdb to 2020 to 2022). Sample time point, as interpreted from the label and publication: persistent/refractory GD, antithyroid drugs over 5 years with positive TRAb. For both TCR sequencing and RNA sequencing, RNA was extracted from PBMCs in TRIzol. Libraries were built with multiplex PCR. Sequencer: Illumina HiSeq 4000. TCR beta libraries were built with iRepertoire HTBI primers and Arm-PCR amplification of CDR3 regions. Starting from the raw public reads, TCRdb applied fastp trimming at Q25, assembled clones with MiXCR and retained in-frame beta chains. Identical CDR3 proteins give one entry, which carries the most common genes and DNA. The sample profile shows 650,000 to 700,000 distinct CDR3 sequences; around 30% of them were found once. In total, the top ten clones hold roughly 40% of the sample.

This specimen consisted of peripheral blood mononuclear cells (PBMCs), obtained when the disease was refractory, from a patient treated with antithyroid drugs. These receptors were collected from a female donor with Graves disease.

In its sample, this clonotype was seen a few times. The V and J genes are TRBV15 and TRBJ1-1; 8 bases agree with TRBD1. J gave up 3 bases and V 1 base, and 7 bases lay outside the gene matches. This CDR3 is 16 amino acids long. CDR1 is LNHNV and CDR2 is YYDKDF in the germline V gene (reference sequence). CDR3 residues: CATSRAVGQGHTEAFF. DNA for the CDR3: TGTGCCACCAGCAGAGCGGTAGGACAGGGCCACACTGAAGCTTTCTTT. Full variable domain (rest looked up from reference TRBV15 and TRBJ1-1): DAMVIQNPRYQVTQFGKPVTLSCSQTLNHNVMYWYQQKSSQAPKLLFHYYDKDFNNEADTPDNFQSRRPNTSFCFLDIRSPGLGDTAMYLCATSRAVGQGHTEAFFGQGTRLTVV.

The sample holds a few counts of this clonotype. The V gene is TRBV28, the J gene TRBJ1-5; a possible D gene is TRBD1 (5 bases). The V end lost 6 bases, the J end lost 6 bases, and 18 bases lay between the germline ends. CDR3 size: 15 residues. The V gene's germline CDR1 is MDHEN and CDR2 SYDVKM. CDR3 region: CASSYGTTASQPQHF. DNA of the CDR3: TGTGCCAGCAGCTACGGGACCACAGCGAGTCAGCCCCAGCATTTT.

The rearrangement joins TRBV20-1 to TRBJ2-2; 10 nucleotides match TRBD2. This CDR3 is built from 14 residues. Germline CDR1 and CDR2: DFQATT and SNEGSKA (reference sequence). The junction had 5 bases not matched to a gene; V was cut back by 6 bases and J by 4 bases. The CDR3 is CSARTSGLTGELFF. The CDR3 nucleotides are TGCAGTGCCAGGACTAGCGGACTCACCGGGGAGCTGTTTTTT.

J is TRBJ1-1 and V is TRBV27, with D hard to call. CDR1 MNHEY and CDR2 SMNVEV come from the germline V gene (reference sequence). The CDR3 contains 12 residues. Trimming pared 4 bases from V and 12 bases from J, leaving 15 bases between. CDR3 nucleotides: TGTGCCAGCAGTTCGGGGTCCCTCCAGCCTTTCTTT. Translated, it gives CASSSGSLQPFF.

There are a few counts of this clonotype. The gene calls are TRBV12-3 or TRBV12-4 and TRBJ1-2; perhaps TRBD1 as D (5 bases). The V end lost 10 bases, the J end lost 2 bases, and 14 bases lay between the germline ends. This CDR3 contains 13 residues. In DNA, the CDR3 is TGTGCCATCGTCGGGGGTGGAAACTATGGCTACACCTTC. Its protein is CAIVGGGNYGYTF.

This clonotype showed up just a few times. V and J are TRBV7-9 and TRBJ2-7, with no clear D. V was trimmed by 5 bases and J by 4 bases, leaving 18 bases between them. CDR1 and CDR2 from the germline V gene are SEHNR and FQNEAQ (reference sequence). CDR3 size: 15 residues. The CDR3 reads CASSPNTNRPYEQYF. DNA of the CDR3: TGTGCCAGCAGCCCAAATACTAATCGGCCATACGAGCAGTACTTC.

This clonotype turned up a few times. The chain links TRBV27 to TRBJ2-5, with 10 bases aligning to TRBD1. The CDR3 has 14 residues. Germline V gives CDR1 MNHEY, CDR2 SMNVEV (reference sequence). Losses at the gene ends were 8 bases for V and 4 bases for J; bases not matched to a gene: 7. For the CDR3, the DNA is TGTGCCAGCCGAACGGGGACAGGGGTAGAGACCCAGTACTTC. Protein: CASRTGTGVETQYF.

This sequence joins TRBV5-1 and TRBJ1-2; 7 nucleotides agree with TRBD1. The CDR3 is made up of 14 amino acids. Germline V lookup: CDR1 SGHRS, CDR2 YFSETQ. In DNA, the CDR3 is TGCGCTTATCTCGTTCTGGCGAGGGGGCCTGGCTACACCTTC. Its translation: CAYLVLARGPGYTF.

This sequence joins TRBV27 and TRBJ1-6, with a tentative D call TRBD1 (6 bases). Germline CDR1 reads MNHEY; CDR2 reads SMNVEV (reference sequence). V gave up 0 bases and J gave up 6 bases, with 9 bases separating them. The CDR3 contains 15 residues. CDR3 bases: TGTGCCAGCAGTTTATCGACCAGGGGTAATTCACCCCTCCACTTT. This sequence encodes CASSLSTRGNSPLHF.

The chain joins TRBV12-3 or TRBV12-4 to TRBJ2-7; D gene ambiguous. The V end lost 6 bases, the J end lost 6 bases, and 12 bases lay between the germline ends. This CDR3 has 12 residues. CDR3 coding DNA: TGTGCCAGCAGAGCCGCGAGTTTCGAGCAGTACTTC. Translation gives CASRAASFEQYF.

This clonotype showed up many times. This sequence joins TRBV11-2 and TRBJ2-7, with 7 nucleotides matching TRBD2. This CDR3 has 11 amino acids. The V and J ends lost 4 bases and 7 bases, in that order; junction bases with no gene match: 1. Germline CDR1 is SGHAT and CDR2 is FQNNGV. CDR3: CASSSGLEQYF. The CDR3 DNA is TGTGCCAGCAGCTCGGGACTAGAGCAGTACTTC.

This clonotype was detected only a few times. The rearrangement links TRBV6-1 to TRBJ1-1, with 9 bases fitting TRBD1. This CDR3 spans 14 amino acids. CDR1 MNHNS and CDR2 SASEGT come from the germline V gene. Trimming took 7 bases from V and 5 from J; bases not matched to a gene: 8. In DNA form, the CDR3 reads TGTGCCAGCACCCAACAGGGGGCACGTACTGAAGCTTTCTTT. It is translated as CASTQQGARTEAFF.